The clone carrying this T cell receptor beta chain came up many times. All gene names here are mouse names. The CDR3 goes on 4 residues after the read ends, and that part is filled in from the germline J gene. CDR1 is LGHNA, CDR2 YNLKQL, per germline (reference sequence). This CDR3 is built from 17 residues. The trim removed 4 bases at V and 4 bases at J, leaving 6 bases unmatched. cDNA reverse transcribed from extracted RNA served as the sequencing template. The repertoire was sequenced with immunoSEQ multiplex PCR; TCRdb's copy has only in-frame clones and lacks some. Captured here are about 2,700 clones, none seen once; the top ten comprise just under 40%. These data come from a study of CD8+ T cells in alopecia areata. Study as a whole: The graft donors were approximately 6-13-month-old C3H/HeJ mice with spontaneous alopecia, and their skin went to roughly 6-10-week-old female C3H/HeJ mice.

The sequence was collected from a C3H/HeJ mouse with alopecia areata. MHC haplotype: H2-k. This rearrangement joins TRBV5 to TRBJ2-1; 14 bases map to TRBD2. Sequenced: lesional skin. CDR3 region: CASSPGLGGRGYAEQFF. CDR3 DNA (partial): TGTGCCAGCAGCCCGGGACTGGGGGGGCGGGGGTATGCT.